The next 5 T cell receptor beta chains were all read from a single sample in a study of T cells after yellow fever vaccination. One entry per CDR3 protein results from TCRdb running MiXCR on the 5' RACE reads. The data hold some 9,300 distinct CDR3 sequences, with under 5.5% observed a single time. The sequencing used PBMCs, either bulk or a sorted T-cell subset (CD4+, CD8+, memory, or dextramer-sorted; not recorded which), collected roughly 14 days after the first yellow fever vaccination. The receptors shown here come from a man aged 18 to 30 who received the YFV17D yellow fever vaccine.

This clonotype was counted many times. The chain combines TRBV5-1 with TRBJ2-1; D remains unclear. The CDR3 is 17 residues long. V was shortened by 4 bases and J by 0 bases, with 17 bases between the two germline ends. The germline V gene encodes CDR1 SGHRS and CDR2 YFSETQ. In DNA, the CDR3 is TGCGCCAGCAGCCCCCACGCGAATATTGGCTCCTACAATGAGCAGTTCTTC. Its translation: CASSPHANIGSYNEQFF. The variable domain in full, with the rest retrieved from reference TRBV5-1 and TRBJ2-1, is KAGVTQTPRYLIKTRGQQVTLSCSPISGHRSVSWYQQTPGQGLQFLFEYFSETQRNKGNFPGRFSGRQFSNSRSEMNVSTLELGDSALYLCASSPHANIGSYNEQFFGPGTRLTVL.

This clonotype was seen more than once but under ten times. V gene TRBV20-1 combines with J gene TRBJ1-2; D is ambiguous. This CDR3 comprises 12 residues. Between the trimmed V and J ends, which lost 0 bases and 8 bases, there was a span of 10 bases. Germline CDR1 DFQATT, CDR2 SNEGSKA (reference sequence). This CDR3 reads CSARDRQEGYTF. CDR3 bases: TGCAGTGCTAGAGATCGTCAGGAAGGCTACACCTTC.

By proportion, this clonotype is medium-sized. The chain combines TRBV18 with TRBJ2-6; 9 bases fit TRBD1. The CDR3 covers 18 residues. The V segment lost 3 bases and the J segment 1 base; nucleotides outside the gene matches: 7. CDR1 is KGHSH, CDR2 LQKENI, per germline. CDR3 sequence (DNA): TGTGCCAGCTCACCCTGGGGACAGGGAACTTCTGGGGCCAACGTCCTGACTTTC. Encoded protein: CASSPWGQGTSGANVLTF. The entire variable domain, with the rest obtained from reference TRBV18 and TRBJ2-6, is as follows: NAGVMQNPRHLVRRRGQEARLRCSPMKGHSHVYWYRQLPEEGLKFMVYLQKENIIDESGMPKERFSAEFPKEGPSILRIQQVVRGDSAAYFCASSPWGQGTSGANVLTFGAGSRLTVL.

This clonotype is classed as medium-sized. V and J are TRBV2 and TRBJ1-4; 9 nucleotides line up with TRBD1. The V gene end was trimmed by 2 bases and the J gene end by 7 bases; junction bases not matched to a gene: 5. The CDR3 length is 15 residues. In germline, CDR1 is SNHLY, CDR2 FYNNEI. The CDR3 DNA is TGTGCCAGCAGTGAACAGGGACAGGGTGGTGAAAAACTGTTTTTT. Protein sequence: CASSEQGQGGEKLFF.

This clonotype is labeled medium-sized. The chain couples TRBV4-1 to TRBJ2-7, with D possibly matching TRBD2 (5 bases). This CDR3 is built from 15 residues. CDR1 is MGHRA and CDR2 is YSYEKL in the germline V gene. V lost 0 bases to trimming and J lost 4 bases, with 13 bases between them. CDR3: CASSQDRYPGYEQYF. The CDR3 DNA sequence: TGCGCCAGCAGCCAAGATCGATATCCGGGATACGAGCAGTACTTC.